The next 7 T cell receptor beta chains were all read from a single sample in a study of identical twins. TCRdb ran MiXCR on the 5' RACE reads and lists one entry per CDR3 protein. The sample includes 750,000 to 950,000 distinct CDR3 sequences, approximately 13% of them seen just once. In addition, the sample was reused for a study of yellow fever vaccine responses in identical twins.

Sequences were obtained from PBMCs. These receptors were collected from a woman under 30 in good health.

V is TRBV7-8 and J is TRBJ2-1, with 8 bases aligning to TRBD2. In germline, CDR1 is SGHVS, CDR2 FQNEAQ. This CDR3 is 18 amino acids long. The V segment lost 2 bases and the J segment 3 bases; nucleotides outside the gene matches: 12. Here the CDR3 reads CASSLSPTPGLDYNEQFF. In nucleotides, the CDR3 is TGTGCCAGCAGCTTATCCCCAACACCGGGACTAGACTACAATGAGCAGTTCTTC. Together with reference TRBV7-8 and TRBJ2-1, the CDR3 gives the full variable domain: GAGVSQSPRYKVAKRGQDVALRCDPISGHVSLFWYQQALGQGPEFLTYFQNEAQLDKSGLPSDRFFAERPEGSVSTLKIQRTQQEDSAVYLCASSLSPTPGLDYNEQFFGPGTRLTVL.

V and J are TRBV4-2 and TRBJ2-5; 7 bases are a match to TRBD1. V lost 3 bases, J lost 1 base, and 2 bases stayed unmatched. CDR1 and CDR2 (germline): LGHNA, YNFKEQ. The CDR3 runs to 14 residues. The CDR3 DNA sequence: TGTGCCAGCAGCCACCGACAGGGCCAAGAGACCCAGTACTTC. This codes for CASSHRQGQETQYF.

In this sample, this clonotype turned up a few times. The chain combines TRBV4-1 with TRBJ1-1, with D possibly TRBD1 on 6 matching bases. The ends were cut back, 0 bases at V and 3 bases at J, with 29 bases in the middle. The CDR3 covers 21 residues. CDR1 and CDR2 (germline): MGHRA, YSYEKL. In nucleotides, the CDR3 is TGCGCCAGCAGCCAAGATCTCGCAGGGGCGTCATACCTACCCCACTACACTGAAGCTTTCTTT. This codes for CASSQDLAGASYLPHYTEAFF.

The CDR3 sequence is CASSEGGRLAETQYF. The CDR3 bases are TGTGCCAGCAGTGAGGGGGGGCGGCTAGCAGAGACCCAGTACTTC. V gene TRBV2 combines with J gene TRBJ2-5; weak D call: TRBD2 (7 bases). The germline V gene has CDR1 SNHLY and CDR2 FYNNEI. Trimming removed 3 bases at V and 4 bases at J, with 15 bases between. This CDR3 is built from 15 residues.

V gene TRBV2 combines with J gene TRBJ2-3, with D perhaps matching TRBD2 (5 bases). Per germline, CDR1 SNHLY and CDR2 FYNNEI. V was trimmed by 7 bases and J by 9 bases, leaving 14 bases between them. This CDR3 contains 12 residues. The CDR3 here is CASKSDWRTQYF. Written as DNA, the CDR3 is TGTGCCAGCAAGTCGGACTGGCGGACGCAGTATTTT.

With regard to this clonotype: A much larger clone is a single base away; this may be a read error. This sequence joins TRBV9 and TRBJ1-1; the D gene is possibly TRBD1 (5 bases). The CDR3 runs to 13 residues. Germline V gene data show CDR1 as SGDLS and CDR2 as YYNGEE. V lost 0 bases, J lost 3 bases, and 6 bases lay in between. Here the CDR3 reads CASSVAGDTEAFF. CDR3 bases: TGTGCCAGCAGCGTAGCGGGGGACACTGAAGCTTTCTTT.

This clonotype was recorded at least ten times. The chain uses TRBV7-9 and TRBJ1-1, with D hard to call. V was pared by 5 bases and J by 7 bases, with 11 bases between. This CDR3 contains 12 residues. The germline V gene has CDR1 SEHNR and CDR2 FQNEAQ (reference sequence). CDR3 coding DNA: TGTGCCAGCAGCGCCTGGTTGGTTGAAGCTTTCTTT. Translation gives CASSAWLVEAFF.